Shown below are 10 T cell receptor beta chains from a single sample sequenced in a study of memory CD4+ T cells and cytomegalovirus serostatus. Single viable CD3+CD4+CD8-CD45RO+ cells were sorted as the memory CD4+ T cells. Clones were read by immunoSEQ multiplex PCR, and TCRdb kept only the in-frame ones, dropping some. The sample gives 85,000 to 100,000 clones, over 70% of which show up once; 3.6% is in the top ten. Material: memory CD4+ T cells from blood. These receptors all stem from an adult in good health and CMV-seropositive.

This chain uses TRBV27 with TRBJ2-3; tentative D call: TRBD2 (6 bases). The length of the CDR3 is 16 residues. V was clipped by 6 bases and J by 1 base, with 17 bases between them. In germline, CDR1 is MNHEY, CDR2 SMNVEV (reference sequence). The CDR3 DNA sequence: TGTGCCAGCAGGATATCCGGGACTCGCGGCACAGATACGCAGTATTTT. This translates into CASRISGTRGTDTQYF.

The DNA for the CDR3 is TGTGCCAGCTCACCACCGTCCGATCCAAAACTGTTTTTT. The encoded protein is CASSPPSDPKLFF. This chain links TRBV18 with TRBJ1-4; D is ambiguous. The germline V gene encodes CDR1 KGHSH and CDR2 LQKENI. The CDR3 consists of 13 residues. The germline V and J ends were trimmed by 0 bases and 10 bases, with 9 bases remaining between them.

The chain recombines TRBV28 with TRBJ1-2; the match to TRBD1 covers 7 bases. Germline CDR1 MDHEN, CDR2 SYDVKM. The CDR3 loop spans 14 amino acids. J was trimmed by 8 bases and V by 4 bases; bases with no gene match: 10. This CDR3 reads CASSSPDRDQGYTF. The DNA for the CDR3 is TGTGCCAGCAGTTCCCCAGACAGGGATCAGGGCTACACCTTC.

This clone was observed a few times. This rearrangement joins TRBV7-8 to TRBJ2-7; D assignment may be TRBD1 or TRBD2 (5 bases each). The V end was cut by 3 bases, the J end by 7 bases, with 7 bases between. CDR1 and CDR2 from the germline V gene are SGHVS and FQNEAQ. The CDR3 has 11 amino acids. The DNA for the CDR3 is TGTGCCAGCAGCTTCTGGGGGGAGCAGTACTTC. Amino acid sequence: CASSFWGEQYF.

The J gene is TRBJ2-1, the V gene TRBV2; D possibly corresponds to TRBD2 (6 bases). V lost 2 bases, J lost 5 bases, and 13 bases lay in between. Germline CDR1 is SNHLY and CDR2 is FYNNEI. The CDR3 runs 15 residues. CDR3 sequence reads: CASSETTSVHNEQFF. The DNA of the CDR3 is TGTGCCAGCAGTGAAACGACTAGTGTCCACAATGAGCAGTTCTTC. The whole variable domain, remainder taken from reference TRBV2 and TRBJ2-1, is EPEVTQTPSHQVTQMGQEVILRCVPISNHLYFYWYRQILGQKVEFLVSFYNNEISEKSEIFDDQFSVERPDGSNFTLKIRSTKLEDSAMYFCASSETTSVHNEQFFGPGTRLTVL.

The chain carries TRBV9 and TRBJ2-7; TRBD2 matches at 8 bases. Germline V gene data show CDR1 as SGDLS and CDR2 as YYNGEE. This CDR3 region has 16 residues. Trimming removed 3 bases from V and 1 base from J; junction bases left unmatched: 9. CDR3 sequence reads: CASSATVAGGSYEQYF. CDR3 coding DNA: TGTGCCAGCAGCGCCACGGTGGCGGGAGGTTCCTACGAGCAGTACTTC.

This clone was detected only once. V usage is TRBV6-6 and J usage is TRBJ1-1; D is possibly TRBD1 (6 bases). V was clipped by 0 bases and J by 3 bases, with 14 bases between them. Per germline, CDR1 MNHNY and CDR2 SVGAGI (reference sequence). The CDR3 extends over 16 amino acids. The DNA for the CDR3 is TGTGCCAGCAGTTACTCGATTCAGGGGCCAGACACTGAAGCTTTCTTT. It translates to CASSYSIQGPDTEAFF.

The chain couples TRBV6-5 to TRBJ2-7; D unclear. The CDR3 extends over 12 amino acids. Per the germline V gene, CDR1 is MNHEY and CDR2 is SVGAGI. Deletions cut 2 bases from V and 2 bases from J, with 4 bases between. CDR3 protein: CASSYGTYEQYF. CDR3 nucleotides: TGTGCCAGCAGTTACGGGACCTACGAGCAGTACTTC.

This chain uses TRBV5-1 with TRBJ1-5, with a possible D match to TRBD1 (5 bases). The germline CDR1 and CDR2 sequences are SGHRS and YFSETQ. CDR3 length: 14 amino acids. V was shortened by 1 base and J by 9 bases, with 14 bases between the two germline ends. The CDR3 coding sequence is TGCGCCAGCAGCTTGTCTTGGGGCCAGGGGCCCCAGCATTTT. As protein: CASSLSWGQGPQHF.

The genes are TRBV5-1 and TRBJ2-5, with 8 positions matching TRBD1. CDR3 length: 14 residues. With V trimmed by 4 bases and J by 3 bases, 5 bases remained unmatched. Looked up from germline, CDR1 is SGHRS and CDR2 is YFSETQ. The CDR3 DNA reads TGCGCCAGCAGCCATCTACAGGGGGAAGAGACCCAGTACTTC. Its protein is CASSHLQGEETQYF.